One and the same sample provided the 7 T cell receptor beta chains below, sequenced in a study of T cells after yellow fever vaccination (dated by TCRdb to the late 2010s). The treatment or condition label on this specimen signifies: live attenuated yellow fever vaccine strain. The method behind the library was 5' RACE. Sequencing instrument: Illumina HiSeq 2500. In TCRdb, the public reads were trimmed at Q25 with fastp and aligned with MiXCR, with productive beta chains retained. Rows are unified per CDR3 protein, each entry keeping the most common DNA and genes. Within this sample are a few hundred thousand distinct CDR3 sequences, with roughly 17% of them counted one time only. The biggest ten clones account for approximately 15% of the sample. The sample here was PBMCs, taken more than 4 days after the first yellow fever vaccination. The receptors stem from a man between 18 and 35 years old who received the YFV17D yellow fever vaccine.

The V call is TRBV7-9, the J call TRBJ2-7; 7 bases match TRBD2. V was pared by 7 bases and J by 2 bases, with 11 bases of the junction left unmatched. The V gene's germline CDR1 is SEHNR and CDR2 FQNEAQ (reference sequence). The CDR3 is made up of 15 amino acids. The CDR3 region is CASTLGGVPTYEQYF. The DNA for the CDR3 is TGTGCCAGCACCTTGGGGGGGGTTCCAACCTACGAGCAGTACTTC.

This clonotype appeared many times. V usage is TRBV5-4 and J usage is TRBJ2-5; D not certain. V was shortened by 0 bases and J by 5 bases, with 11 bases between the two germline ends. CDR3 length equals 14 residues. Germline CDR1 SGHNT, CDR2 YYREEE (reference sequence). The chain's CDR3 is CASSLVATGETQYF. The DNA of the CDR3 is TGTGCCAGCAGCTTGGTAGCAACCGGGGAGACCCAGTACTTC.

This clonotype appeared once. V is TRBV28 and J is TRBJ1-4; possibly TRBD1 for D (5 bases). Germline assignment: CDR1 MDHEN and CDR2 SYDVKM. V shed 8 bases and J shed 4 bases, with 14 bases lying between them. The CDR3 has 14 residues. CDR3 sequence reads: CASSRGDGNEKLFF. CDR3 bases: TGTGCCAGCTCCCGAGGGGACGGTAATGAAAAACTGTTTTTT.

There are a few counts of this clonotype. This sequence joins TRBV12-3 or TRBV12-4 and TRBJ2-5, with a weak D call TRBD2 (7 bases). The CDR3 sequence is 15 residues long. V was trimmed by 6 bases and J by 1 base, leaving 15 bases between them. This CDR3 reads CASSSNGGAQETQYF. The CDR3 DNA reads TGTGCCAGCAGCTCAAATGGGGGGGCCCAAGAGACCCAGTACTTC.

The chain couples TRBV27 to TRBJ2-1; a weak D match, TRBD1 (8 bases). The length of the CDR3 is 13 residues. Germline CDR1 MNHEY, CDR2 SMNVEV (reference sequence). Trimming pared 5 bases from V and 8 bases from J, leaving 13 bases between. The CDR3 DNA sequence: TGTGCCAGCAGTCACAGGGGGAGGGATGAGCAGTTCTTC. It encodes CASSHRGRDEQFF.

The chain uses TRBV30 and TRBJ2-2, with D possibly being TRBD2 (6 bases). Germline V gene sequence: CDR1 GTSNPN, CDR2 SVGIG (reference sequence). There are 15 residues in the CDR3. V was clipped by 3 bases and J by 4 bases, with 15 bases between them. In nucleotides, the CDR3 is TGTGCCTGGAGCCCGGGACTCACTTTCACCGGGGAGCTGTTTTTT. It specifies CAWSPGLTFTGELFF.

This chain joins TRBV7-6 and TRBJ1-2; no definite D call. CDR3 length: 14 amino acids. The ends were cut back, 5 bases at V and 2 bases at J, with 12 bases in the middle. Germline assignment: CDR1 SGHVS and CDR2 FNYEAQ. The CDR3 region is CASSDVDRNYGYTF. The CDR3 DNA is TGTGCCAGCAGCGACGTGGATCGCAACTATGGCTACACCTTC.